Frequency places the clone carrying this TCR beta chain as medium-sized (0.01 to 0.1%). The missing CDR3 end, 3 residues past where the read stops, is filled in from the germline J gene. The data originate from a study of T cells in women clearing cervical HPV infection. Data came from immunoSEQ multiplex PCR; TCRdb stores just in-frame clones and leaves some out. The sample has about 14,000 clones. CDR3 length: 15 residues. The V gene lost 7 bases and the J gene lost 0 bases, with 15 bases spanning the gap. Looked up from germline, CDR1 is SEHNR and CDR2 is FQNEAQ (reference sequence). The rearrangement joins TRBV7-9 to TRBJ1-2, with a tentative D call TRBD1 (6 bases). The clonotype comes from a woman aged 18-69 years with a cervical HPV16 infection that either progressed to CIN3+ or cleared (not recorded which). The sample comprised blood buffy coat. CDR3 residues: CASTPPTGANYGYTF. The CDR3 DNA, read in part, is TGTGCCAGCACCCCCCCGACAGGAGCTAACTATGGC.